This TCR beta chain originates from a study of blood T cells in healthy people across ages. V was clipped by 1 base and J by 5 bases, with 9 bases between them. This CDR3 has 13 amino acids. Germline-derived CDR1 and CDR2 are LGHDT and YNNKEL (reference sequence). The people who gave samples were healthy Caucasians from Russia, aged about 6 to 100. A second roughly 7 to 11 cycle PCR used barcoded and J-beta primers. TCRdb reprocessed the 5' RACE reads with MiXCR, giving one entry per CDR3 protein. The table has about 1.5 million distinct CDR3 sequences, under 55% seen once. Study observations and caveats: Investigators treated diversity estimates from one million T cells as underestimates.

This clonotype came up many times. Its antigen is as yet unknown. The rearrangement uses TRBV3-1 and TRBJ2-7; D is unresolved. Sequencing was done on a sample of blood. The TCR originated in a woman younger than 35 in good health. This CDR3 is CASSQVGSNEQYF. CDR3 nucleotides: TGTGCCAGCAGCCAAGTCGGTTCTAACGAGCAGTACTTC.